These T cell receptor beta chains were read from a single sample in a study of beta chain features in type 1 diabetes. TCRdb keeps only in-frame clones here, not all; method: immunoSEQ multiplex PCR. The sample records fewer than 250,000 clones, 7.5% to 10% being singletons. Specimen: naive CD4+ T cells from blood. The source of these receptors is a young woman in good health. Each CDR3 is given with its conserved first and last residue. The order of the fields is D gene, clone size, V gene, J gene, CDR3 protein, CDR3 DNA. The D gene is left open where the match is weak. Only part of the rows carry a size: once, few, many, or a class if the clone is expanded.

D: TRBD1; size: -; V: TRBV5-1; J: TRBJ1-4; CDR3: CASSETGYATNEKLFF; DNA: TGCGCCAGCAGCGAGACAGGGTATGCAACTAATGAAAAACTGTTTTTT
D: TRBD1; size: few; V: TRBV7-9; J: TRBJ2-5; CDR3: CASSLGQGGQETQYF; DNA: TGTGCCAGCAGCTTAGGACAGGGGGGCCAAGAGACCCAGTACTTC
D: -; size: -; V: TRBV23-1; J: TRBJ2-7; CDR3: CASRHYRGPDTRYEQYF; DNA: TGCGCCAGCAGACATTATAGGGGCCCGGACACCCGGTACGAGCAGTACTTC
D: -; size: -; V: TRBV21-1; J: TRBJ2-2; CDR3: CASRSGTGAAGELFF; DNA: TGTGCCAGCAGGTCCGGGACAGGAGCAGCCGGGGAGCTGTTTTTT
D: -; size: few; V: TRBV15; J: TRBJ1-2; CDR3: CATSRSGNSDYGYTF; DNA: TGTGCCACCAGCAGGTCAGGGAATTCGGACTATGGCTACACCTTC
D: -; size: -; V: TRBV2; J: TRBJ2-7; CDR3: CASSRDSYYEQYF; DNA: TGTGCCAGCAGCCGCGACTCCTACTACGAGCAGTACTTC
D: TRBD1; size: few; V: TRBV5-4; J: TRBJ2-7; CDR3: CASSHRDSIEQYF; DNA: TGTGCCAGCAGCCACCGGGACAGCATCGAGCAGTACTTC
D: -; size: -; V: TRBV30; J: TRBJ1-1; CDR3: CAWRPGVIMNTEAFF; DNA: TGTGCCTGGAGGCCCGGAGTGATCATGAACACTGAAGCTTTCTTT
D: -; size: few; V: TRBV5-6; J: TRBJ1-2; CDR3: CASSLDRSYGYTF; DNA: TGTGCCAGCAGCTTGGACAGATCCTATGGCTACACCTTC
D: -; size: -; V: TRBV5-6; J: TRBJ2-7; CDR3: CASSLLTQTIPYEQYF; DNA: TGTGCCAGCAGCTTGCTTACTCAAACCATACCCTACGAGCAGTACTTC
D: -; size: -; V: TRBV27; J: TRBJ1-5; CDR3: CASSSPSTGQPQHF; DNA: TGTGCCAGCAGTTCACCAAGTACAGGTCAGCCCCAGCATTTT
D: -; size: -; V: TRBV19; J: TRBJ2-1; CDR3: CASSMTRSSYNEQFF; DNA: TGTGCCAGTAGCATGACTAGGAGCTCCTACAATGAGCAGTTCTTC
D: -; size: few; V: TRBV19; J: TRBJ2-1; CDR3: CASSMTHQGEQFF; DNA: TGTGCCAGTAGTATGACACATCAGGGTGAGCAGTTCTTC
D: TRBD2; size: few; V: TRBV7-6; J: TRBJ2-3; CDR3: CASSSALSGSTDTQYF; DNA: TGTGCCAGCAGCTCCGCCCTTAGCGGGAGCACAGATACGCAGTATTTT
D: -; size: few; V: TRBV6-1; J: TRBJ2-1; CDR3: CASNRVVNEQFF; DNA: TGTGCCAGCAACAGGGTGGTCAATGAGCAGTTCTTC
D: -; size: many; V: TRBV29-1; J: TRBJ1-1; CDR3: CSVVPGEAFF; DNA: TGCAGCGTTGTGCCCGGAGAGGCTTTCTTT
D: -; size: -; V: TRBV28; J: TRBJ2-7; CDR3: CASSLGTHYEQYF; DNA: TGTGCCAGCAGTTTGGGGACACACTACGAGCAGTACTTC
D: -; size: -; V: TRBV30; J: TRBJ1-3; CDR3: CAWSLGPRVGNTIYF; DNA: TGTGCCTGGAGCCTTGGTCCGCGGGTCGGAAACACCATATATTTT
D: -; size: few; V: TRBV27; J: TRBJ2-7; CDR3: CASRPGQIAYEQYF; DNA: TGTGCCAGCAGACCTGGACAGATCGCCTACGAGCAGTACTTC
D: TRBD2; size: -; V: TRBV2; J: TRBJ2-1; CDR3: CASKPLAASYNEQFF; DNA: TGTGCCAGCAAGCCTCTAGCGGCGTCCTACAATGAGCAGTTCTTC